The 10 T cell receptor beta chains given below trace back to one sample, sequenced in a study of control samples from healthy donors and cancer patients. Assay: immunoSEQ multiplex PCR; the TCRdb copy retains only in-frame clones and omits some. The data show approximately 120,000 clones, around 87% seen once. Sequencing was carried out using blood. These receptors were obtained from a man aged 55 to 70 in good health.

In its sample, this clone was seen once. This sequence joins TRBV10-1 and TRBJ2-1; 8 nucleotides match TRBD1. The CDR3 consists of 16 residues. Losses at the gene ends were 0 bases for V and 7 bases for J; bases not matched to a gene: 8. Per germline, CDR1 WNHNN and CDR2 SYGVQD (reference sequence). As DNA, the CDR3 is TGCGCCAGCAGTGAGTCTTCCCGGACAGGGAGGAATGAGCAGTTCTTC. The encoded protein is CASSESSRTGRNEQFF.

This chain links TRBV19 with TRBJ2-2; a weak D match, TRBD1 (5 bases). V dropped 4 bases and J dropped 3 bases, with 15 bases sitting between them. This CDR3 contains 16 residues. From germline, CDR1 is LNHDA and CDR2 SQIVND (reference sequence). DNA of the CDR3: TGTGCCAGTAGTACATCCTCTACAGGTTACACCGGGGAGCTGTTTTTT. Translated, it gives CASSTSSTGYTGELFF.

The chain joins TRBV7-2 to TRBJ1-4; D is undetermined. The CDR3 is made up of 14 amino acids. The germline V gene encodes CDR1 SGHTA and CDR2 FQGNSA. The ends were cut back, 8 bases at V and 1 base at J, with 11 bases in the middle. This chain's CDR3 is CASGWGGTNEKLFF. The DNA for the CDR3 is TGTGCCAGCGGGTGGGGTGGAACTAATGAAAAACTGTTTTTT.

The chain recombines TRBV28 with TRBJ1-2, with 10 bases matching TRBD1. The length of the CDR3 is 13 residues. Per the germline V gene, CDR1 is MDHEN and CDR2 is SYDVKM. The trim removed 6 bases at V and 7 bases at J, leaving 5 bases unmatched. Here the CDR3 reads CASRGTGDPGYTF. DNA for the CDR3: TGTGCCAGCAGAGGGACAGGGGACCCTGGCTACACCTTC.

Only one count was recorded for this clone. The chain links TRBV19 to TRBJ2-2, with D perhaps given as TRBD1 or TRBD2 (5 bases each). This CDR3 is 17 amino acids long. V shed 0 bases and J shed 3 bases, with 14 bases lying between them. Germline V CDR1 and CDR2: LNHDA, SQIVND (reference sequence). The CDR3 DNA sequence: TGTGCCAGTAGTATAGACAGGGTTACGAGGGACACCGGGGAGCTGTTTTTT. Translating gives CASSIDRVTRDTGELFF. Filled out from reference TRBV19 and TRBJ2-2, the complete variable domain reads DGGITQSPKYLFRKEGQNVTLSCEQNLNHDAMYWYRQDPGQGLRLIYYSQIVNDFQKGDIAEGYSVSREKKESFPLTVTSAQKNPTAFYLCASSIDRVTRDTGELFFGEGSRLTVL.

This sequence joins TRBV7-2 and TRBJ2-4; tentatively, D is TRBD1 or TRBD2 (5 bases each). CDR1 and CDR2 (germline): SGHTA, FQGNSA. Trimming cost V 3 bases and J 2 bases, with 11 bases left between them. The CDR3 runs 15 residues. CDR3: CASSLGVFSKNIQYF. CDR3 in DNA: TGTGCCAGCAGCTTGGGGGTATTTTCCAAAAACATTCAGTACTTC.

The gene calls are TRBV28 and TRBJ1-6; D gene uncertain. CDR3 length equals 13 residues. The germline gives CDR1 MDHEN, CDR2 SYDVKM. Trimming stripped 1 base from V and 7 bases from J, with 5 bases between. In nucleotides, the CDR3 is TGTGCCAGCAGTTTATTGGACAATTCACCCCTCCACTTT. This translates into CASSLLDNSPLHF.

The J gene is TRBJ2-7, the V gene TRBV19, with 9 bases identical to TRBD1. This CDR3 has 15 amino acids. The germline gives CDR1 LNHDA, CDR2 SQIVND (reference sequence). V dropped 2 bases and J dropped 6; count of bases not matched to a gene: 8. CDR3 amino acids: CASSITGTGNGEQYF. DNA of the CDR3: TGTGCCAGTAGTATAACGGGGACAGGGAATGGCGAGCAGTACTTC.

The V and J genes are TRBV4-2 and TRBJ2-3, with D possibly matching TRBD1 (6 bases). The CDR3 covers 15 residues. Germline V gene lookup returns CDR1 LGHNA and CDR2 YNFKEQ. Trimming took off 0 bases at V and 3 bases at J, with 10 bases between the two ends. The CDR3 region is CASSQDGQITDTQYF. CDR3 DNA sequence: TGTGCCAGCAGCCAAGATGGACAGATTACAGATACGCAGTATTTT.

The V and J genes are TRBV18 and TRBJ2-7; D may be TRBD2 (5 bases). CDR1 is KGHSH, CDR2 LQKENI, per germline. Trimming took 0 bases from V and 4 from J, leaving 13 bases between them. There are 15 residues in the CDR3. CDR3 sequence reads: CASSPPSGSGYEQYF. The CDR3 nucleotides are TGTGCCAGCTCACCACCGAGTGGGTCGGGGTACGAGCAGTACTTC.